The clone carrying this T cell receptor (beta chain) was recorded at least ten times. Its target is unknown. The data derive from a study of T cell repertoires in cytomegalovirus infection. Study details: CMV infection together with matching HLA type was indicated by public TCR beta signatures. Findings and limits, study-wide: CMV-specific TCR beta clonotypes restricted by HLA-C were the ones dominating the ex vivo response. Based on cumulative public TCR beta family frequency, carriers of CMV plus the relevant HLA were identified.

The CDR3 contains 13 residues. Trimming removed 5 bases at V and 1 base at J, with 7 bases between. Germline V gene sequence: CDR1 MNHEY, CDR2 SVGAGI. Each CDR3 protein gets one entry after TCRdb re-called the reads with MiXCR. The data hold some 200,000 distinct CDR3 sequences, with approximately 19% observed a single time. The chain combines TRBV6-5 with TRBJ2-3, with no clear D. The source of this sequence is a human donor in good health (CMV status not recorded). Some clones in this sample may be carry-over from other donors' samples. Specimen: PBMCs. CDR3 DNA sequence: TGTGCCAGCAGTACAGTTGGCACAGATACGCAGTATTTT. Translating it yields CASSTVGTDTQYF.